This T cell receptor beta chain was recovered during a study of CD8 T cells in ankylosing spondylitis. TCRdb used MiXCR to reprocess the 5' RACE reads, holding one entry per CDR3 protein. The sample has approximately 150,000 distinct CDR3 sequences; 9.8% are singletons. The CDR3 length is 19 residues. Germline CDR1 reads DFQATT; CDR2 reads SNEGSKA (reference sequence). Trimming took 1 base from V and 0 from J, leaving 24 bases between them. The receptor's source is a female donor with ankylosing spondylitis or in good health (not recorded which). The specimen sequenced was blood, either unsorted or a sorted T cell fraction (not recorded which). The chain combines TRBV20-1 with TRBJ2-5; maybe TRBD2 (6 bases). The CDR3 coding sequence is TGCAGTGCTAGAGCTATCGGTCGTAGCGGAACGGTCTACCAAGAGACCCAGTACTTC. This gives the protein CSARAIGRSGTVYQETQYF.